The rows below give T cell receptor beta chains drawn from one sample of a study of control samples from healthy donors and cancer patients. Clones were sequenced by immunoSEQ multiplex PCR, and TCRdb holds only the in-frame ones, with some missing. The table includes some 95,000 clones, about four fifths detected once. Material: blood. These receptor sequences come from a woman in her thirties in good health. Both conserved end residues are part of each CDR3. A D gene is named only where the DNA matches it firmly. Part of the rows lack a size; the others show once, few, many or a class for expanded clones.

V	J	size	D	CDR3	DNA
TRBV10-1	TRBJ2-7	-	TRBD1	CASSSSGGPYEQYF	TGCGCCAGCAGTTCTTCAGGGGGCCCCTACGAGCAGTACTTC
TRBV19	TRBJ2-5	-	TRBD1	CASSILPGGQETQYF	TGTGCCAGTAGTATTCTGCCAGGGGGCCAAGAGACCCAGTACTTC
TRBV6-5	TRBJ2-1	-	TRBD1	CASKPGQAYNEQFF	TGTGCCAGCAAACCGGGACAGGCTTACAATGAGCAGTTCTTC
TRBV2	TRBJ2-7	once	TRBD1	CASSAGTGGLEQYF	TGTGCCAGCAGTGCCGGGACAGGGGGCCTCGAGCAGTACTTC
TRBV7-2	TRBJ1-1	-	-	CASSFFEYTEAFF	TGTGCCAGCAGCTTCTTTGAGTACACTGAAGCTTTCTTT
TRBV7-2	TRBJ1-1	-	TRBD1	CASSLTRGARAFF	TGTGCCAGCAGCTTAACCAGGGGGGCCAGAGCTTTCTTT
TRBV9	TRBJ2-7	-	TRBD1	CASSEGTGDEQYF	TGTGCCAGCAGCGAGGGGACAGGGGACGAGCAGTACTTC
TRBV5-6	TRBJ2-5	-	-	CASSSGTFQETQYF	TGTGCCAGCAGCTCCGGGACGTTCCAAGAGACCCAGTACTTC
TRBV3-1/TRBV3-2	TRBJ1-1	-	-	CASTKSGRFNTEAFF	TGTGCCAGCACCAAATCGGGACGGTTTAACACTGAAGCTTTCTTT
TRBV2	TRBJ1-6	once	-	CASARLGSPLHF	TGTGCCAGCGCTCGCCTAGGGTCACCCCTCCACTTT
TRBV5-4	TRBJ2-1	-	-	CASSFGINEQFF	TGTGCCAGCAGCTTCGGAATTAATGAGCAGTTCTTC
TRBV7-9	TRBJ1-2	-	-	CASSFQGTYGYTF	TGTGCCAGCAGCTTCCAGGGTACCTATGGCTACACCTTC
TRBV7-2	TRBJ2-7	few	-	CASSLKLGREQYF	TGTGCCAGCAGCTTAAAGTTAGGTCGGGAGCAGTACTTC
TRBV6-5	TRBJ1-2	few	-	CASSRMGGPNYGYTF	TGTGCCAGCAGTCGGATGGGGGGCCCAAACTATGGCTACACCTTC
TRBV28	TRBJ1-1	-	-	CASSPAGFGTEAFF	TGTGCCAGCAGTCCCGCAGGGTTCGGCACTGAAGCTTTCTTT
TRBV15	TRBJ2-5	few	-	CATEGGDQETQYF	TGTGCCACCGAGGGCGGGGACCAAGAGACCCAGTACTTC
TRBV21-1	TRBJ2-2	-	-	CASSKPQPRELFF	TGTGCCAGCAGCAAACCACAGCCCCGGGAGCTGTTTTTT
TRBV3-1/TRBV3-2	TRBJ1-1	few	-	CASSQGAYEAFF	TGTGCCAGCAGCCAAGGGGCCTATGAAGCTTTCTTT
TRBV5-4	TRBJ1-4	-	TRBD1	CASSSGGRNEKLFF	TGTGCCAGCAGCTCAGGGGGTCGGAATGAAAAACTGTTTTTT
TRBV30	TRBJ1-5	-	-	CAWRATSGQPQHF	TGTGCCTGGAGGGCGACATCGGGCCAGCCCCAGCATTTT
TRBV15	TRBJ2-4	-	-	CATSREGGGAKNIQYF	TGTGCCACCAGCAGGGAGGGCGGCGGAGCCAAAAACATTCAGTACTTC
TRBV6-5	TRBJ1-1	once	-	CASSYSGRHMNTEAFF	TGTGCCAGCAGTTACTCGGGCAGGCACATGAACACTGAAGCTTTCTTT
TRBV7-9	TRBJ1-2	-	-	CASSPWRQPNYGYTF	TGTGCCAGCAGTCCTTGGCGTCAGCCTAACTATGGCTACACCTTC
TRBV11-2	TRBJ1-1	-	-	CASSQRTGTEAFF	TGTGCCAGCAGCCAACGGACGGGTACTGAAGCTTTCTTT
TRBV30	TRBJ2-2	-	TRBD2	CAWSWGLGFTGELFF	TGTGCCTGGAGTTGGGGACTAGGGTTTACCGGGGAGCTGTTTTTT
TRBV19	TRBJ1-5	-	TRBD1	CASETGGGISSNQPQHF	TGTGCCAGTGAAACAGGGGGCGGAATCTCTAGCAATCAGCCCCAGCATTTT
TRBV24-1	TRBJ2-3	few	TRBD1	CATSDTGTGTDTQYF	TGTGCCACCAGTGATACCGGGACAGGCACAGATACGCAGTATTTT
TRBV19	TRBJ2-7	few	-	CASSINRSSREQYF	TGTGCCAGTAGTATAAACCGGTCCTCGAGGGAGCAGTACTTC
TRBV6-2/TRBV6-3	TRBJ2-1	-	TRBD2	CASSYGLAGNYNEQFF	TGTGCCAGCAGTTATGGGCTAGCGGGGAACTACAATGAGCAGTTCTTC
TRBV5-1	TRBJ2-2	-	-	CASSFDNANTGELFF	TGCGCCAGCAGCTTTGACAACGCGAACACCGGGGAGCTGTTTTTT
TRBV19	TRBJ1-1	-	-	CASSAHRVPEAFF	TGTGCCAGTAGTGCGCACAGGGTTCCTGAAGCTTTCTTT
TRBV21-1	TRBJ1-3	few	-	CASSKVARGCGNTIYF	TGTGCCAGCAGCAAAGTGGCCAGGGGGTGTGGAAACACCATATATTTT
TRBV19	TRBJ1-5	-	-	CASSLRGLSNQPQHF	TGTGCCAGTAGTTTAAGGGGGTTGAGCAATCAGCCCCAGCATTTT
TRBV21-1	TRBJ1-3	-	-	CASSHPCGNTIYF	TGTGCCAGCAGCCACCCTTGTGGAAACACCATATATTTT
TRBV7-9	TRBJ2-3	-	TRBD2	CASSFEALSGGFLTDTQYF	TGTGCCAGCAGCTTTGAGGCCCTGTCGGGGGGTTTTCTCACAGATACGCAGTATTTT
TRBV9	TRBJ2-2	-	TRBD1	CASSGRPKQGAPVGELFF	TGTGCCAGCAGCGGTAGACCCAAACAGGGGGCGCCTGTCGGGGAGCTGTTTTTT
TRBV10-1	TRBJ2-5	-	TRBD2	CASSDGGGTEETQYF	TGCGCCAGCAGTGATGGCGGGGGGACCGAAGAGACCCAGTACTTC
TRBV4-3	TRBJ2-1	-	-	CASSRVGGSGANEQFF	TGCGCCAGCAGCCGAGTGGGGGGCTCGGGGGCGAATGAGCAGTTCTTC
TRBV3-1/TRBV3-2	TRBJ2-1	-	-	CASSRSPGNEQFF	TGTGCCAGCAGCCGGTCTCCTGGCAATGAGCAGTTCTTC
TRBV10-3	TRBJ1-2	-	-	CAISERDARVGALNYGYTF	TGTGCCATCAGTGAGCGCGACGCCAGGGTGGGGGCCTTGAACTATGGCTACACCTTC
TRBV5-1	TRBJ2-2	once	-	CASSLEPSQTGELFF	TGCGCCAGCAGCTTGGAGCCTAGCCAGACCGGGGAGCTGTTTTTT
TRBV6-1	TRBJ2-7	once	-	CASSGHNSPGLPGGYEQYF	TGTGCCAGCAGTGGCCACAACTCCCCCGGGCTTCCTGGGGGTTACGAGCAGTACTTC
TRBV2	TRBJ2-3	-	TRBD2	CASSTGTSGPRDTQYF	TGTGCCAGCAGCACCGGGACTAGCGGGCCCCGGGATACGCAGTATTTT
TRBV29-1	TRBJ2-3	-	-	CSVYPGEDTQYF	TGCAGCGTTTATCCGGGGGAGGATACGCAGTATTTT
TRBV6-4	TRBJ2-3	-	-	CASSALTTDTQYF	TGTGCCAGCAGTGCCCTTACGACAGATACGCAGTATTTT
TRBV10-1	TRBJ1-5	-	-	CASSDQGVPQHF	TGCGCCAGCAGCGATCAGGGAGTGCCCCAGCATTTT
TRBV6-2/TRBV6-3	TRBJ1-5	-	TRBD1	CASSPGQGRFQPQHF	TGTGCCAGCAGTCCGGGACAGGGTCGGTTTCAGCCCCAGCATTTT
TRBV18	TRBJ1-2	once	TRBD1	CASSAGQGNYGYTF	TGTGCCAGCTCAGCGGGACAGGGGAACTATGGCTACACCTTC